This T cell receptor (beta chain) was observed in a study of cytomegalovirus exposure and HLA in healthy donors. Study overall: HLA-typed donors were the source of around 87 million unique TCRs, which an early data release held. The study's findings and limits: Prior analysis indicated that the majority of TCR beta V segments exhibited productivity approximately 87% or approximately 30% of the time. The majority of CMV-associated TCR beta chains were reported as apparently HLA-restricted in a later analysis.

About this clone: Its antigen is unknown.

Vbeta (60) and Jbeta (13) primers were used in the PCR. Clones were sequenced by immunoSEQ multiplex PCR, and TCRdb holds only the in-frame ones, with some missing. The sample carries about 120,000 clones, approximately 67% recorded once. CDR3 length equals 15 residues. CDR1 is SGHDT and CDR2 is YYEEEE in the germline V gene. Trimming removed 3 bases from V and 4 bases from J, with 16 bases in between. This chain joins TRBV5-6 and TRBJ1-2; D may be TRBD1 (5 bases). Sequenced sample: PBMCs. The sequence was collected from a man aged 18-30 years in good health and CMV-seronegative. In DNA, the CDR3 is TGTGCCAGCAGCTGGAGGGGCGCCATTACCTATGGCTACACCTTC. Amino acids: CASSWRGAITYGYTF.